Here is one T cell receptor beta chain with its context. Data came from immunoSEQ multiplex PCR; TCRdb stores just in-frame clones and leaves some out. This sample has 20,000 to 30,000 clones, with roughly nine tenths found just once. The data stem from a study of monozygotic twins with cystic fibrosis. What was sequenced was blood. The clonotype originates from a girl aged 2-15 years with cystic fibrosis.

The CDR3 sequence is CASSRGQGYGYTF. Here the CDR3 DNA reads TGTGCCAGTAGTAGGGGACAGGGCTATGGCTACACCTTC. This chain joins TRBV19 and TRBJ1-2, with 9 positions matching TRBD1. Germline CDR1 and CDR2: LNHDA and SQIVND (reference sequence). The ends lost 4 bases at V and 4 bases at J; junction bases unmatched: 1. The CDR3 length is 13 residues.